This T cell receptor beta chain was captured in a study of blood T cell repertoires in COVID-19. The wider study: Samples of COVID-19 (acute and convalescent) were obtained from the United States, Italy and Spain. PBMCs, B-cell-depleted T cells, or T cells provided the cDNA or gDNA that made up the material.

V dropped 7 bases and J dropped 3; count of bases not matched to a gene: 8. The CDR3 runs 14 residues. The germline CDR1 and CDR2 sequences are SGHAT and FQNNGV. As originally analysed: Nucleated cell counts were estimated from reference gene primer amplification. The repertoire was sequenced with immunoSEQ multiplex PCR; TCRdb's copy has only in-frame clones and lacks some. V and J calls and clone size are given by that table; D and trimming were obtained from the DNA. The sample lists 270,000 or so clones; about 76% were seen once. The V and J genes are TRBV11-2 and TRBJ1-2; 7 nucleotides line up with TRBD1. Sequencing was performed on peripheral blood. The TCR sequence derives from a woman aged 60-75 years with active or convalescent COVID-19. The DNA of the CDR3 is TGTGCCAGCACCCCAACAGGGGCCGACTATGGCTACACCTTC. This gives the protein CASTPTGADYGYTF.